These T cell receptor beta chains were read from a single sample in a study of cytomegalovirus exposure and HLA in healthy donors. Some clones are missing from TCRdb's copy, which holds only in-frame ones; the method was immunoSEQ multiplex PCR. Found here are some 130,000 clones, roughly four fifths of them singletons; the top ten hold 8.8%. Sequenced sample: PBMCs. These receptors originate from a woman aged 45-59 years in good health and CMV-seropositive. Both conserved end residues are part of each CDR3. Fields, in order: J gene, D gene, V gene, clone size, CDR3 protein, CDR3 DNA. D genes are given only for firm matches. Some rows mark clone size as missing; the rest say once, few, many or name a class of expanded clone.

TRBJ1-2	TRBD1	TRBV4-1	.	CASSQDLAGGNYGYTF	TGCGCCAGCAGCCAAGATTTAGCAGGGGGAAACTATGGCTACACCTTC
TRBJ2-3	.	TRBV21-1	.	CASSKGRFSILSTDTQYF	TGTGCCAGCAGCAAAGGCCGGTTTAGCATCCTAAGCACAGATACGCAGTATTTT
TRBJ1-2	.	TRBV5-1	.	CASSLIGQNYGYTF	TGCGCCAGCAGCTTGATCGGACAGAACTATGGCTACACCTTC
TRBJ2-7	TRBD2	TRBV5-6	.	CASSKGGNYEQYF	TGTGCCAGCTCGAAGGGAGGGAACTACGAGCAGTACTTC
TRBJ2-1	TRBD2	TRBV7-2	.	CASSFQAGLGYNEQFF	TGTGCCAGCAGTTTTCAGGCAGGACTAGGATACAATGAGCAGTTCTTC
TRBJ2-5	TRBD1	TRBV29-1	.	CSVEGQGGETQYF	TGCAGCGTCGAAGGACAGGGCGGGGAGACCCAGTACTTC
TRBJ2-1	TRBD1	TRBV14	.	CASSTRGPTRQFF	TGTGCCAGCAGCACCAGGGGGCCGACCCGACAGTTCTTC
TRBJ1-4	.	TRBV18	.	CASSPPVVEKLFF	TGTGCCAGCTCACCGCCGGTCGTTGAAAAACTGTTTTTT
TRBJ2-1	.	TRBV4-3	.	CASSQDTGGLYNEQFF	TGCGCCAGCAGCCAAGATACGGGGGGCCTATACAATGAGCAGTTCTTC
TRBJ1-5	.	TRBV19	.	CASSIFRGYQPQHF	TGTGCCAGTAGTATCTTCCGAGGGTATCAGCCCCAGCATTTT
TRBJ2-7	.	TRBV14	.	CASSLQGWGLNF	TGTGCCAGCAGCCTCCAGGGATGGGGTCTGAACTTC
TRBJ2-3	.	TRBV30	.	CAWSVRDYSDTQYF	TGTGCCTGGAGTGTACGAGACTACTCAGATACGCAGTATTTT
TRBJ1-1	.	TRBV5-1	once	CASSLRGSDTEAFF	TGCGCCAGCAGCCTGCGCGGGTCCGACACTGAAGCTTTCTTT
TRBJ2-3	TRBD2	TRBV27	few	CASSFSTSGTDTQYF	TGTGCCAGCAGTTTTTCGACTAGCGGCACAGATACGCAGTATTTT
TRBJ2-3	TRBD2	TRBV6-1	few	CASSPGLAGTQYF	TGTGCCAGCAGTCCTGGACTAGCAGGTACGCAGTATTTT
TRBJ2-2	.	TRBV5-4	.	CASNDGGNTGELFF	TGTGCCAGCAACGACGGCGGAAACACCGGGGAGCTGTTTTTT
TRBJ1-1	.	TRBV7-9	.	CASSLGQFEAFF	TGTGCCAGCAGCTTAGGTCAGTTTGAAGCTTTCTTT
TRBJ2-5	TRBD2	TRBV5-6	.	CASSGLAGTQETQYF	TGTGCCAGCAGCGGACTAGCGGGTACCCAAGAGACCCAGTACTTC
TRBJ1-6	.	TRBV7-3	.	CASSLTENSPLHF	TGTGCCAGCAGCTTGACAGAAAATTCACCCCTCCACTTT
TRBJ2-1	.	TRBV5-6	.	CASSLATSYNEQFF	TGTGCCAGCAGCTTGGCGACTAGCTACAATGAGCAGTTCTTC
TRBJ2-3	.	TRBV6-4	.	CASSVTGTDTQYF	TGTGCCAGCAGTGTCACAGGTACAGATACGCAGTATTTT
TRBJ1-6	TRBD1	TRBV4-2	.	CASSQDQGASNSPLHF	TGTGCCAGCAGCCAAGATCAGGGGGCTAGTAATTCACCCCTCCACTTT
TRBJ2-7	TRBD1	TRBV11-2	.	CASSLRFNPGQEPGSEQYF	TGTGCCAGCAGCTTACGATTCAATCCGGGACAGGAACCAGGGTCCGAGCAGTACTTC
TRBJ2-2	.	TRBV14	.	CASSQVGYTGELFF	TGTGCCAGCAGCCAAGTTGGCTACACCGGGGAGCTGTTTTTT
TRBJ1-6	TRBD1	TRBV18	.	CASSPGVTGVSGSPLHF	TGTGCCAGCTCACCAGGCGTAACAGGGGTATCAGGATCACCCCTCCACTTT
TRBJ2-3	TRBD2	TRBV7-3	.	CASGAYGGWGTDTQYF	TGTGCCAGCGGTGCATACGGGGGGTGGGGCACAGATACGCAGTATTTT
TRBJ2-7	TRBD2	TRBV7-3	.	CASAGEKGEQYF	TGTGCCAGCGCGGGGGAGAAGGGCGAGCAGTACTTC
TRBJ2-5	TRBD1	TRBV7-7	.	CASSLLSTGQQETQYF	TGTGCTAGCAGCTTACTCAGCACGGGACAGCAAGAGACCCAGTACTTC
TRBJ1-3	TRBD1	TRBV23-1	.	CASSPISDRGLENTIYF	TGCGCCAGCAGTCCCATATCGGACAGGGGGCTTGAAAACACCATATATTTT
TRBJ2-3	.	TRBV4-2	.	CASSQERGKTQYF	TGTGCCAGCAGCCAAGAACGGGGGAAGACGCAGTATTTT
TRBJ2-3	.	TRBV7-3	.	CASSAVPRGDTQYF	TGTGCCAGCAGCGCCGTGCCCAGAGGAGATACGCAGTATTTT